Listed below are T cell receptor beta chains from one sample, sequenced in a study of T cells after yellow fever vaccination. TCRdb called the 5' RACE reads again in MiXCR, with one record for every CDR3 protein. This sample carries some 420,000 distinct CDR3 sequences, around a sixth of them seen once, and the ten largest clones take 15% to 20%. Sequencing was performed on PBMCs, taken before the yellow fever booster vaccination. All receptors come from a man between 18 and 35 years old who received the YFV17D yellow fever vaccine. CDR3s include the opening cysteine and the closing phenylalanine or tryptophan. The D gene is left open where the match is weak. Size is stated for part of the rows, as once, few or many counts, or as a class when the clone is expanded.

clone_size: .
d_call: TRBD1
v_call: TRBV7-3
j_call: TRBJ2-1
cdr3_nt: TGTGCCAGCAGCTCCTCCGGGACAGTCTCCTACAATGAGCAGTTCTTC
cdr3_aa: CASSSSGTVSYNEQFF

clone_size: .
d_call: .
v_call: TRBV7-9
j_call: TRBJ1-6
cdr3_nt: TGTGCCAGCAGCTTAGAGCGGTCACCCCTCCACTTT
cdr3_aa: CASSLERSPLHF

clone_size: .
d_call: .
v_call: TRBV5-6
j_call: TRBJ1-2
cdr3_nt: TGTGCCAGCAGCTGGAGGGGGTACAGGAAAGCCTGGGGCTATGGCTACACCTTC
cdr3_aa: CASSWRGYRKAWGYGYTF

clone_size: .
d_call: .
v_call: TRBV7-2
j_call: TRBJ1-1
cdr3_nt: TGTGCCAGCAGCTTAGCCTGGACGGATCCCCAAGCTTTCTTT
cdr3_aa: CASSLAWTDPQAFF

clone_size: .
d_call: .
v_call: TRBV11-1
j_call: TRBJ2-1
cdr3_nt: TGTGCCAGCACCATCGAAAATGAGCAGTTCTTC
cdr3_aa: CASTIENEQFF

clone_size: .
d_call: .
v_call: TRBV6-2/TRBV6-3
j_call: TRBJ2-2
cdr3_nt: TGTGCCAGCAGAGCCCAAAACACCGGGGAGCTGTTTTTT
cdr3_aa: CASRAQNTGELFF

clone_size: few
d_call: .
v_call: TRBV10-3
j_call: TRBJ2-3
cdr3_nt: TGTGCCATCAGTGCTAACAGTGAGCAGTATTTT
cdr3_aa: CAISANSEQYF

clone_size: .
d_call: .
v_call: TRBV6-5
j_call: TRBJ2-2
cdr3_nt: TGTGCCAGCAGTTACTCCCCTCGGGGGGCGCGGGCCGGGGAGCTGTTTTTT
cdr3_aa: CASSYSPRGARAGELFF

clone_size: .
d_call: .
v_call: TRBV7-8
j_call: TRBJ2-2
cdr3_nt: TGTGCCAGCAGCTTAGGGTTCGGGGAGCTGTTTTTT
cdr3_aa: CASSLGFGELFF

clone_size: few
d_call: .
v_call: TRBV5-1
j_call: TRBJ2-5
cdr3_nt: TGCGCCAGCAGCTTGGACGGGACTGATGAGACCCAGTACTTC
cdr3_aa: CASSLDGTDETQYF

clone_size: few
d_call: TRBD2
v_call: TRBV10-3
j_call: TRBJ2-5
cdr3_nt: TGTGCCATCAGTGAAGTGGGGGGGAATCAAGAGACCCAGTACTTC
cdr3_aa: CAISEVGGNQETQYF

clone_size: .
d_call: TRBD1
v_call: TRBV20-1
j_call: TRBJ1-4
cdr3_nt: TGCAGTGCTTATCCAGGGACAGGGGAAAACGAAAAACTGTTTTTT
cdr3_aa: CSAYPGTGENEKLFF

clone_size: many
d_call: .
v_call: TRBV29-1
j_call: TRBJ1-1
cdr3_nt: TGCAGCGTTGAAGTCTACAGGTTGAACACTGAAGCTTTCTTT
cdr3_aa: CSVEVYRLNTEAFF

clone_size: many
d_call: .
v_call: TRBV4-1
j_call: TRBJ1-1
cdr3_nt: TGCGCCAGCAGCCAAGCGTTACTCCTCGGGAACACTGAAGCTTTCTTT
cdr3_aa: CASSQALLLGNTEAFF

clone_size: many
d_call: TRBD2
v_call: TRBV27
j_call: TRBJ2-5
cdr3_nt: TGTGCCAGCAGTCGAGTAGCGGGAGAGACCCAGTACTTC
cdr3_aa: CASSRVAGETQYF

clone_size: few
d_call: TRBD1
v_call: TRBV6-5
j_call: TRBJ1-2
cdr3_nt: TGTGCCAGCAGTTACGCGGACAGGGGGTTGAAAGGCTACACCTTC
cdr3_aa: CASSYADRGLKGYTF

clone_size: few
d_call: .
v_call: TRBV6-1
j_call: TRBJ2-7
cdr3_nt: TGTGCCAGCAGTGCGGCAGGGGTTGGGGAGCAGTACTTC
cdr3_aa: CASSAAGVGEQYF

clone_size: .
d_call: TRBD1
v_call: TRBV20-1
j_call: TRBJ2-1
cdr3_nt: TGCAGTGCTTCCGAGGGACAGATCCAGTTCTTC
cdr3_aa: CSASEGQIQFF

clone_size: .
d_call: TRBD1
v_call: TRBV4-3
j_call: TRBJ2-7
cdr3_nt: TGCGCCAGCAGCCAAACAGGGACAGGGGAGCGCTTATACGAGCAGTACTTC
cdr3_aa: CASSQTGTGERLYEQYF

clone_size: .
d_call: .
v_call: TRBV15
j_call: TRBJ2-5
cdr3_nt: TGTGCCACCAGTGCTAGGATGGGAGAGACCCAGTACTTC
cdr3_aa: CATSARMGETQYF

clone_size: .
d_call: TRBD1
v_call: TRBV5-1
j_call: TRBJ1-2
cdr3_nt: TGCGCCAGCGGCGAAACAGGGGATGGCTACACCTTC
cdr3_aa: CASGETGDGYTF

clone_size: .
d_call: TRBD2
v_call: TRBV7-2
j_call: TRBJ2-5
cdr3_nt: TGTGCCAGCAGCCAGGGACTAGCGGGGTGGGAGACCCAGTACTTC
cdr3_aa: CASSQGLAGWETQYF

clone_size: few
d_call: .
v_call: TRBV6-6
j_call: TRBJ1-2
cdr3_nt: TGTGCCAGCAGTTACGATCCAGCTAACTATGGCTACACCTTC
cdr3_aa: CASSYDPANYGYTF

clone_size: .
d_call: TRBD1
v_call: TRBV6-5
j_call: TRBJ2-5
cdr3_nt: TGTGCCAGCAGTTACACGGGACAGCAAGAGACCCAGTACTTC
cdr3_aa: CASSYTGQQETQYF

clone_size: .
d_call: TRBD2
v_call: TRBV7-2
j_call: TRBJ2-7
cdr3_nt: TGTGCCAGCAGCCTGTTTTCCCTGAGGGGTAGCGGGAGGTTAGAAGGCGGGCAGTACTTC
cdr3_aa: CASSLFSLRGSGRLEGGQYF

clone_size: .
d_call: .
v_call: TRBV4-1
j_call: TRBJ2-1
cdr3_nt: TGCGCCAGCAGCCAAGAAAGTAGGGGCGGGATACAGGATGAGCAGTTCTTC
cdr3_aa: CASSQESRGGIQDEQFF

clone_size: once
d_call: TRBD1
v_call: TRBV7-7
j_call: TRBJ1-5
cdr3_nt: TGTGCCAGCAGCCCACTCTTAGCGACAGGGAGGAATCAGCCCCAGCATTTT
cdr3_aa: CASSPLLATGRNQPQHF

clone_size: .
d_call: .
v_call: TRBV6-5
j_call: TRBJ2-7
cdr3_nt: TGTGCCAGCAGTTATGGACACAATGGCCCCTCTTACGAGCAGTACTTC
cdr3_aa: CASSYGHNGPSYEQYF

clone_size: .
d_call: .
v_call: TRBV20-1
j_call: TRBJ1-1
cdr3_nt: TGCAGTGCTAGAGATTGGGTGAGATCTGAAGCTTTCTTT
cdr3_aa: CSARDWVRSEAFF

clone_size: .
d_call: .
v_call: TRBV19
j_call: TRBJ2-1
cdr3_nt: TGTGCCAGTAGTATAGTTGCGGGGAGCCTTCCCTACAATGAGCAGTTCTTC
cdr3_aa: CASSIVAGSLPYNEQFF

clone_size: .
d_call: .
v_call: TRBV10-3
j_call: TRBJ2-1
cdr3_nt: TGTGCCATCATCTCCCCGCTCAAGACTGGGAATGAGCAGTTCTTC
cdr3_aa: CAIISPLKTGNEQFF

clone_size: few
d_call: TRBD2
v_call: TRBV15
j_call: TRBJ2-1
cdr3_nt: TGTGCCACCAGCAGAGAGCCTAGCGGGGGGGACAATGAGCAGTTCTTC
cdr3_aa: CATSREPSGGDNEQFF

clone_size: few
d_call: .
v_call: TRBV6-1
j_call: TRBJ2-4
cdr3_nt: TGTGCCAGCAGTCAGGGGGGCATTCAGTACTTC
cdr3_aa: CASSQGGIQYF

clone_size: .
d_call: TRBD1
v_call: TRBV10-3
j_call: TRBJ1-2
cdr3_nt: TGTGCCATCAGGACCCGACAGGGGAAGGATGGCTACACCTTC
cdr3_aa: CAIRTRQGKDGYTF

clone_size: few
d_call: TRBD2
v_call: TRBV20-1
j_call: TRBJ2-1
cdr3_nt: TGCAGTGCTCTACCGGGACTAGCGGGGGGGTACAATGAGCAGTTCTTC
cdr3_aa: CSALPGLAGGYNEQFF

clone_size: few
d_call: .
v_call: TRBV6-1
j_call: TRBJ1-1
cdr3_nt: TGTGCCAGCAGTAGAGACAGCATCATGAACACTGAAGCTTTCTTT
cdr3_aa: CASSRDSIMNTEAFF

clone_size: .
d_call: .
v_call: TRBV29-1
j_call: TRBJ1-1
cdr3_nt: TGCAGCGTTGTTTCGCCGACTGAAGCTTTCTTT
cdr3_aa: CSVVSPTEAFF

clone_size: .
d_call: TRBD1
v_call: TRBV12-3/TRBV12-4
j_call: TRBJ1-1
cdr3_nt: TGTGCCAGCAGTTCCCAAGGACAGGGCATCACTGAAGCTTTCTTT
cdr3_aa: CASSSQGQGITEAFF

clone_size: few
d_call: .
v_call: TRBV20-1
j_call: TRBJ1-2
cdr3_nt: TGCAGTGCTAGAGATAAGGGGGTGGGGTATGGCTACACCTTC
cdr3_aa: CSARDKGVGYGYTF

clone_size: .
d_call: TRBD1
v_call: TRBV24-1
j_call: TRBJ2-1
cdr3_nt: TGTGCCACCAGTGATGTGGACAGGTCGACTTCCTACAATGAGCAGTTCTTC
cdr3_aa: CATSDVDRSTSYNEQFF

clone_size: .
d_call: .
v_call: TRBV16
j_call: TRBJ1-1
cdr3_nt: TGTGCCAGCAGCCAAATGGGGGGTAACACTGAAGCTTTCTTT
cdr3_aa: CASSQMGGNTEAFF

clone_size: .
d_call: .
v_call: TRBV30
j_call: TRBJ1-2
cdr3_nt: TGTGCCTGGAGCCTTGGGGGAATCGGCTACACCTTC
cdr3_aa: CAWSLGGIGYTF

clone_size: few
d_call: TRBD2
v_call: TRBV7-2
j_call: TRBJ2-3
cdr3_nt: TGTGCCAGCAGCTTACGCCAGCGGGGTTACACAGATACGCAGTATTTT
cdr3_aa: CASSLRQRGYTDTQYF

clone_size: .
d_call: TRBD1
v_call: TRBV27
j_call: TRBJ1-2
cdr3_nt: TGTGCCAGCAGGAGACAGGGGTTGGACTATGGCTACACCTTC
cdr3_aa: CASRRQGLDYGYTF

clone_size: .
d_call: .
v_call: TRBV6-6
j_call: TRBJ2-3
cdr3_nt: TGTGCCAGCAGTTACTCGCACGCAGATACGCAGTATTTT
cdr3_aa: CASSYSHADTQYF

clone_size: many
d_call: .
v_call: TRBV6-1
j_call: TRBJ1-6
cdr3_nt: TGTGCCACCGATCACCGCCCCGGACACTGGGGCTCCAATTCACCCCTCCACTTT
cdr3_aa: CATDHRPGHWGSNSPLHF

clone_size: .
d_call: TRBD1
v_call: TRBV5-5
j_call: TRBJ2-5
cdr3_nt: TGTGCCAGCGACGGGGACAGGGCGGCAGAGACCCAGTACTTC
cdr3_aa: CASDGDRAAETQYF